The clone carrying this T cell receptor beta chain was counted at least ten times. This sample was taken from a study of T-cell reconstitution after alpha-beta-depleted transplantation in children. Trimming pared 8 bases from V and 6 bases from J, leaving 20 bases between. The CDR3 covers 14 residues. Preparing the TCRbeta library involved the use of unique molecular identifiers. TCRdb re-derived calls from the PCR reads in MiXCR, one entry per CDR3 protein. The sample consists of some 530,000 distinct CDR3 sequences, around 13% of them appearing once. This clonotype was sampled from a human donor who donated a stem cell graft to a child with combined immunodeficiency. The rearrangement uses TRBV12-3 or TRBV12-4 and TRBJ2-7; D might be TRBD1 (7 bases). This sample comprised PBMCs from the stem cell graft donor, obtained from the stem cell graft. CDR3 in amino acids: CASQPWGAGGEQYF. The CDR3 bases are TGTGCCAGCCAACCCTGGGGGGCAGGGGGCGAGCAGTACTTC.